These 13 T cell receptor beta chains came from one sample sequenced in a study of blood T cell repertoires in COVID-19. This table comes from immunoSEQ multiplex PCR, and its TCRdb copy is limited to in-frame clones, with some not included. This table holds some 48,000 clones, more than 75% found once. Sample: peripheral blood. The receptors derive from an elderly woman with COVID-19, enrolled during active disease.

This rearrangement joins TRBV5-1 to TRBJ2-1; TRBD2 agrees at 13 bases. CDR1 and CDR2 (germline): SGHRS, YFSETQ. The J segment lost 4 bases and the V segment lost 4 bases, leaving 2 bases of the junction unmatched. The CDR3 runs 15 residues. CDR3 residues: CASSPTSGGYNEQFF. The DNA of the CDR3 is TGCGCCAGCAGCCCGACTAGCGGGGGGTACAATGAGCAGTTCTTC.

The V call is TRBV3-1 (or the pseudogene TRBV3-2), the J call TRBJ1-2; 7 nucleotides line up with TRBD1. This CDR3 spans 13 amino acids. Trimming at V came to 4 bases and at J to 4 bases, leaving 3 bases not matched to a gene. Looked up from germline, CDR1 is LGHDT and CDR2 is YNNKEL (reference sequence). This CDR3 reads CASSLQGSYGYTF. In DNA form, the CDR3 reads TGTGCCAGCAGCCTACAGGGGAGCTATGGCTACACCTTC.

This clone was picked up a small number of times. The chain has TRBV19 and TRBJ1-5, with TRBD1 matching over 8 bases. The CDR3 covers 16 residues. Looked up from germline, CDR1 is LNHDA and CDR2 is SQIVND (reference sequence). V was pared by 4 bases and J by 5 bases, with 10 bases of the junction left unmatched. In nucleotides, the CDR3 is TGTGCCAGTAGTACCGGACAGGGAAGGGGTTATCAGCCCCAGCATTTT. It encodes CASSTGQGRGYQPQHF.

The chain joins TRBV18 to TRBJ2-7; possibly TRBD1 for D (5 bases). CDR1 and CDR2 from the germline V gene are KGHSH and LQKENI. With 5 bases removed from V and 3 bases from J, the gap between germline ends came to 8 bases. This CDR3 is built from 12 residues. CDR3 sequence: CASSATDYEQYF. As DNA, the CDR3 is TGTGCCAGCTCAGCGACAGACTACGAGCAGTACTTC.

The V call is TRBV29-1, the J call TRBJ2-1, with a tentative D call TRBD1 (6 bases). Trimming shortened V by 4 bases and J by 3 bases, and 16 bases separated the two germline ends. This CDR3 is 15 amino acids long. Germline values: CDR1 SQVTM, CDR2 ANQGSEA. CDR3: CSVGARGTFYNEQFF. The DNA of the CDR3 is TGCAGCGTTGGGGCGAGGGGGACCTTCTACAATGAGCAGTTCTTC.

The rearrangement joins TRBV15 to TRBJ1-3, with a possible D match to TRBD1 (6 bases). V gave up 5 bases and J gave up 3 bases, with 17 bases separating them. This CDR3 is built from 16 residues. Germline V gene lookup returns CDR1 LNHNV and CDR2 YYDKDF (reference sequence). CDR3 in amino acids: CATSDGLDRIGNTIYF. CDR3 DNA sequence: TGTGCCACCAGCGACGGTCTCGACAGGATTGGAAACACCATATATTTT.

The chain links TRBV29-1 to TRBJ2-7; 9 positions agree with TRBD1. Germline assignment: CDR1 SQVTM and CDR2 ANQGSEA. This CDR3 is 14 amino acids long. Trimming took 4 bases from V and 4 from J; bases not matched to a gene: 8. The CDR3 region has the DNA TGCAGCGTTGCCCCCGGGACAGGGATATACGAGCAGTACTTC. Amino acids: CSVAPGTGIYEQYF.

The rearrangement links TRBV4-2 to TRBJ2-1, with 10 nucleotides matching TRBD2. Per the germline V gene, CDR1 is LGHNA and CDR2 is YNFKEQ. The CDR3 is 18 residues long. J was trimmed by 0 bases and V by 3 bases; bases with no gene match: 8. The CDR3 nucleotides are TGTGCCAGCAGCCAGCCATCTAGCGGGAGCCACTCCTACAATGAGCAGTTCTTC. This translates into CASSQPSSGSHSYNEQFF.

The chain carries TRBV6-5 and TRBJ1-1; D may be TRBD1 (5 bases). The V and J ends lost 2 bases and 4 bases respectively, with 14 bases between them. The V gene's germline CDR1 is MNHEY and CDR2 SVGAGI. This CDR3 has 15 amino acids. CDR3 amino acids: CASSYVRGGGTEAFF. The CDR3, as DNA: TGTGCCAGCAGTTACGTTAGGGGCGGGGGCACTGAAGCTTTCTTT.

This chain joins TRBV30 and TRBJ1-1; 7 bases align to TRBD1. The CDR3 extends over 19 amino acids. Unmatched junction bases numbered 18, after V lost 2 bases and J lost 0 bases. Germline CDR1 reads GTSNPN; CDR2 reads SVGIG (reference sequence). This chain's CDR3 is CAWSFPGETGLGMNTEAFF. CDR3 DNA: TGTGCCTGGAGTTTTCCGGGGGAGACAGGGTTGGGCATGAACACTGAAGCTTTCTTT.

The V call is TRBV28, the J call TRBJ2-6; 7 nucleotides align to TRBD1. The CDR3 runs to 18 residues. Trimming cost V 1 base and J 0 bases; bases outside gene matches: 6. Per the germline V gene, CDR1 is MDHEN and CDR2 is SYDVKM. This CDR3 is CASSLSPWTGSGANVLTF. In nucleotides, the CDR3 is TGTGCCAGCAGTTTATCCCCCTGGACAGGCTCTGGGGCCAACGTCCTGACTTTC.

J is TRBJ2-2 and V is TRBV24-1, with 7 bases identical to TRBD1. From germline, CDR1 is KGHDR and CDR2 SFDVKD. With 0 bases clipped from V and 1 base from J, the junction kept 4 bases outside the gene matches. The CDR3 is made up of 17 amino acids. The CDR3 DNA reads TGTGCCACCAGTGATTTGGGCCGGACAGGGAACACCGGGGAGCTGTTTTTT. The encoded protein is CATSDLGRTGNTGELFF.

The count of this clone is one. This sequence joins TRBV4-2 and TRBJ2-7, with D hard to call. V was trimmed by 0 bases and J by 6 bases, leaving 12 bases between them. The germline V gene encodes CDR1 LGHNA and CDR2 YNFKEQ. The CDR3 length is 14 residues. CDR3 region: CASSQDPLSSEQYF. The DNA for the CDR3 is TGTGCCAGCAGCCAAGATCCCCTCTCTAGCGAGCAGTACTTC.